The 20 T cell receptor beta chains below were found in one sample sequenced in a study of identical twins. TCRdb recomputed calls from the 5' RACE reads with MiXCR, one row per CDR3 protein. The table lists about 720,000 distinct CDR3 sequences, 15% to 20% of them singletons. The same data also contributed to another study, on T cells expressing NK-cell markers.

The sample consisted of PBMCs. The receptors originated from a woman younger than 30 in good health.

This clonotype has a handful of counts. V and J are TRBV7-8 and TRBJ2-1, with TRBD2 identical over 7 bases. Per the germline V gene, CDR1 is SGHVS and CDR2 is FQNEAQ. The CDR3 contains 14 residues. Trimming cost V 3 bases and J 8 bases; bases outside gene matches: 7. The CDR3 spells CASSFGGSIDEQFF. As DNA, the CDR3 is TGTGCCAGCAGCTTTGGCGGGAGCATTGATGAGCAGTTCTTC. The complete variable domain, with remaining parts taken from reference TRBV7-8 and TRBJ2-1, reads GAGVSQSPRYKVAKRGQDVALRCDPISGHVSLFWYQQALGQGPEFLTYFQNEAQLDKSGLPSDRFFAERPEGSVSTLKIQRTQQEDSAVYLCASSFGGSIDEQFFGPGTRLTVL.

This clonotype has more than one count but fewer than ten. This sequence joins TRBV27 and TRBJ1-4, with TRBD1 identical over 7 bases. After removal of 8 bases from V and 6 bases from J, the junction contained 12 bases not matched to a gene. The CDR3 length is 15 residues. From germline, CDR1 is MNHEY and CDR2 SMNVEV (reference sequence). The CDR3 region is CASRNTRDSYEKLFF. The CDR3 coding sequence is TGTGCCAGCCGTAATACGAGGGACAGCTATGAAAAACTGTTTTTT.

The gene calls are TRBV13 and TRBJ2-2, with TRBD2 matching over 10 bases. J lost 4 bases, V lost 7 bases, and 9 bases had no gene match. The germline V gene has CDR1 PRHDT and CDR2 FYEKMQ (reference sequence). This CDR3 is 16 amino acids long. The CDR3 DNA reads as TGTGCCAGCACCAGCCAGCTAGCGGGAGTCACCGGGGAGCTGTTTTTT. Its translation: CASTSQLAGVTGELFF.

CDR3 sequence (DNA): TGTGCCAGCACTTTTGCCGGGACTAGCGGGACTAGCACAGATACGCAGTATTTT. It yields the protein CASTFAGTSGTSTDTQYF. The gene calls are TRBV12-3 or TRBV12-4 and TRBJ2-3; 13 bases align to TRBD2. Trimming took 7 bases from V and 0 from J; bases not matched to a gene: 10. This CDR3 has 18 amino acids.

The chain combines TRBV5-1 with TRBJ2-2, with 14 positions matching TRBD2. The ends lost 4 bases at V and 7 bases at J; junction bases unmatched: 9. Germline V gives CDR1 SGHRS, CDR2 YFSETQ. The CDR3 sequence is 17 residues long. In nucleotides, the CDR3 is TGCGCCAGCAGCGTGGGACTAGCGGGAGTTGAGGACGGGGAGCTGTTTTTT. Encoded protein: CASSVGLAGVEDGELFF.

A few counts support this clonotype. The J gene is TRBJ2-1, the V gene TRBV20-1; TRBD2 matches at 10 bases. With V trimmed by 6 bases and J by 10 bases, 15 bases remained unmatched. CDR1 and CDR2 (germline): DFQATT, SNEGSKA (reference sequence). This CDR3 spans 15 amino acids. The CDR3 loop is CSAARRLAGAGEQFF. The CDR3 coding sequence is TGCAGTGCCGCCCGCCGGCTAGCGGGAGCGGGGGAGCAGTTCTTC.

At least ten counts were recorded for this clonotype. The chain is built from TRBV12-3 or TRBV12-4 and TRBJ2-1; 12 positions agree with TRBD2. There are 14 residues in the CDR3. The J segment lost 6 bases and the V segment lost 6 bases, leaving 3 bases of the junction unmatched. The CDR3 region is CASRTGLAGNEQFF. CDR3 in DNA: TGTGCCAGCAGGACGGGACTAGCGGGCAATGAGCAGTTCTTC.

This clonotype was observed a few times. The chain links TRBV20-1 to TRBJ2-1, with a weak D call TRBD2 (5 bases). CDR3 size: 15 residues. V was pared by 5 bases and J by 5 bases, with 19 bases between. Germline CDR1 reads DFQATT; CDR2 reads SNEGSKA (reference sequence). In DNA, the CDR3 is TGCAGTGCTCTCACCCTAGGAGGAAGGGACAATGAGCAGTTCTTC. Translated: CSALTLGGRDNEQFF.

This clonotype was counted only a few times. The gene calls are TRBV12-3 or TRBV12-4 and TRBJ1-1, with a possible D match to TRBD1 (6 bases). The CDR3 is 12 amino acids. V lost 11 bases and J 3 bases, leaving 13 bases between the germline ends. CDR3: CAGGRGDTEAFF. The CDR3 nucleotides read TGTGCCGGGGGGCGGGGGGACACTGAAGCTTTCTTT.

This clonotype was detected only a few times. This chain joins TRBV10-3 and TRBJ2-7; D remains ambiguous. Germline loops: CDR1 ENHRY, CDR2 SYGVKD. The CDR3 sequence is 12 residues long. V shed 4 bases and J shed 1 base, with 5 bases lying between them. As DNA, the CDR3 is TGTGCCATCAGTGCGGAATCCTACGAGCAGTACTTC. Amino acids: CAISAESYEQYF.

The chain couples TRBV12-3 or TRBV12-4 to TRBJ2-3, with 8 bases lining up with TRBD2. V lost 2 bases and J lost 6; bases outside the gene matches: 16. The CDR3 length is 18 residues. The CDR3, as DNA: TGTGCCAGCAGTTTACGACTAGCGAGAGGTCGTCGGGGGGATACGCAGTATTTT. Protein product: CASSLRLARGRRGDTQYF.

V is TRBV7-9 and J is TRBJ2-2, with D perhaps TRBD2 (6 bases). The CDR3 runs 14 residues. CDR1 SEHNR and CDR2 FQNEAQ come from the germline V gene (reference sequence). V was trimmed by 10 bases and J by 1 base, leaving 13 bases between them. The CDR3 region has the DNA TGTGCCAACCCGGGACTCCTGAACACCGGGGAGCTGTTTTTT. It encodes CANPGLLNTGELFF.

The V and J genes are TRBV12-3 or TRBV12-4 and TRBJ1-2; 10 bases match TRBD1. The CDR3 is made up of 15 amino acids. The V gene end was trimmed by 5 bases and the J gene end by 10 bases; junction bases not matched to a gene: 13. Here the CDR3 reads CASSIYRGTGENYTF. CDR3 in DNA: TGTGCCAGCAGTATATACCGAGGGACAGGGGAAAACTACACCTTC.

The table lists this clonotype with a few counts. The chain joins TRBV12-3 or TRBV12-4 to TRBJ2-1, with 8 bases aligning to TRBD2. The CDR3 runs 14 residues. V dropped 7 bases and J dropped 3; count of bases not matched to a gene: 5. CDR3 coding DNA: TGTGCCAGCACCCGGGGGGGCCTCTACAATGAGCAGTTCTTC. This translates into CASTRGGLYNEQFF.

This clonotype was seen more than once but under ten times. The chain links TRBV20-1 to TRBJ2-1; a possible D gene is TRBD2 (5 bases). Trimming cost V 5 bases and J 7 bases, with 15 bases left between them. Per germline, CDR1 DFQATT and CDR2 SNEGSKA (reference sequence). There are 13 residues in the CDR3. The CDR3 loop reads CSAGSGSFNEQFF. The CDR3 bases are TGCAGTGCTGGGTCTGGGAGCTTTAATGAGCAGTTCTTC.

The sample holds a few counts of this clonotype. The chain has TRBV29-1 and TRBJ2-7; D remains ambiguous. CDR1 and CDR2 from the germline V gene are SQVTM and ANQGSEA. V lost 6 bases and J lost 7, with 19 bases in between. The CDR3 is 13 amino acids. The CDR3 here is CSVINGPSGEQYF. For the CDR3, the DNA is TGCAGCGTCATCAACGGGCCCTCGGGTGAGCAGTACTTC.

V is TRBV7-8 and J is TRBJ2-1; no clear D gene. Germline V gene data show CDR1 as SGHVS and CDR2 as FQNEAQ. The length of the CDR3 is 16 residues. The V and J ends lost 4 bases and 1 base respectively, with 14 bases between them. The chain's CDR3 is CASSSPIAESYNEQFF. The CDR3 DNA sequence: TGTGCCAGCAGCTCACCCATAGCTGAGTCCTACAATGAGCAGTTCTTC. Full variable domain (rest looked up from reference TRBV7-8 and TRBJ2-1): GAGVSQSPRYKVAKRGQDVALRCDPISGHVSLFWYQQALGQGPEFLTYFQNEAQLDKSGLPSDRFFAERPEGSVSTLKIQRTQQEDSAVYLCASSSPIAESYNEQFFGPGTRLTVL.

In its sample, this clonotype was seen a few times. V is TRBV6-1 and J is TRBJ1-4; possible D gene TRBD1, 5 bases. CDR3 length: 15 amino acids. Germline CDR1 is MNHNS and CDR2 is SASEGT. With 7 bases removed from V and 0 bases from J, the gap between germline ends came to 12 bases. CDR3 sequence: CASTPRGPTNEKLFF. The CDR3, as DNA: TGTGCCAGCACCCCCCGGGGCCCAACTAATGAAAAACTGTTTTTT.

The chain recombines TRBV20-1 with TRBJ2-7; D is undetermined. This CDR3 has 14 amino acids. CDR1 is DFQATT and CDR2 is SNEGSKA in the germline V gene (reference sequence). The ends were cut back, 1 base at V and 2 bases at J, with 12 bases in the middle. CDR3 DNA sequence: TGCAGTGCTAGAGTGAAGTTAGGAACCTACGAGCAGTACTTC. Translation gives CSARVKLGTYEQYF.

This clonotype was seen a handful of times. The chain joins TRBV20-1 to TRBJ2-1, with a weak D call TRBD1 (7 bases). Between the trimmed V and J ends, which lost 0 bases and 0 bases, there was a span of 21 bases. The CDR3 is 19 amino acids. The germline V gene encodes CDR1 DFQATT and CDR2 SNEGSKA (reference sequence). CDR3 nucleotide sequence: TGCAGTGCTAGAGAATCAACAGGGGTGCGGGGCCGCTCCTACAATGAGCAGTTCTTC. Encoded protein: CSARESTGVRGRSYNEQFF.